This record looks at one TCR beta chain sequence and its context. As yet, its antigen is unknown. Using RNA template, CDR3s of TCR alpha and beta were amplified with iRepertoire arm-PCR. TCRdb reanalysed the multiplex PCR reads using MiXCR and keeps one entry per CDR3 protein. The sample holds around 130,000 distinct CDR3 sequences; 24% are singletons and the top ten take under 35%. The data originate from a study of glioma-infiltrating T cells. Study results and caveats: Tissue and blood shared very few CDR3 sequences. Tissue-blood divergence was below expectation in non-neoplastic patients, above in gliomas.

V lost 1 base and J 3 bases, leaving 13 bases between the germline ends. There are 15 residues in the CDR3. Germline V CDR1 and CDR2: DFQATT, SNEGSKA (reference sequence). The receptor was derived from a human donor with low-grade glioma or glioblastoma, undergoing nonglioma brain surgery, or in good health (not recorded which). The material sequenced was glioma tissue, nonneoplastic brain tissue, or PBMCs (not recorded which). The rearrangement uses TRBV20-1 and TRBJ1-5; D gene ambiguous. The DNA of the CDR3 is TGCAGTGCTAGAGGTATCGCGGGCTCCAATCAGCCCCAGCATTTT. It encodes CSARGIAGSNQPQHF.